Shown below are 7 T cell receptor beta chains from a single sample sequenced in a study of CD8+ T cells in alopecia areata. Once RNA had been extracted, it was reverse transcribed into cDNA to act as the sequencing template. Using immunoSEQ multiplex PCR, the repertoire was profiled, and TCRdb retains in-frame clones only, with some absent. The table records roughly 130,000 clones, around 60% of them present only once. The sequences come from CD4+ T cells sorted from blood, collected at week 0. These receptor sequences come from a human donor with alopecia areata.

The chain has TRBV2 and TRBJ1-2; 12 nucleotides agree with TRBD1. The CDR3 is made up of 17 amino acids. Trimming took 2 bases from V and 2 from J; bases not matched to a gene: 6. Germline-derived CDR1 and CDR2 are SNHLY and FYNNEI. The DNA of the CDR3 is TGTGCCAGCAGTGAAATGCGCGGGACAGGGGGCAACTATGGCTACACCTTC. It specifies CASSEMRGTGGNYGYTF. Full variable domain (missing parts from reference TRBV2 and TRBJ1-2): EPEVTQTPSHQVTQMGQEVILRCVPISNHLYFYWYRQILGQKVEFLVSFYNNEISEKSEIFDDQFSVERPDGSNFTLKIRSTKLEDSAMYFCASSEMRGTGGNYGYTFGSGTRLTVV.

This clone was recorded a few times. The V and J genes are TRBV2 and TRBJ2-7; either TRBD1 or TRBD2 may supply D (6 bases each). Trimming left V 6 bases short and J 2 bases short, with 17 bases between. Germline V CDR1 and CDR2: SNHLY, FYNNEI. The CDR3 totals 15 residues. CDR3 residues: CASRAGNRAPYEQYF. The CDR3 DNA follows: TGTGCCAGCAGGGCGGGGAACAGGGCCCCCTACGAGCAGTACTTC.

This clone was picked up one time. V usage is TRBV29-1 and J usage is TRBJ2-5; D uncertain. Germline V gene sequence: CDR1 SQVTM, CDR2 ANQGSEA. Trimming cost V 5 bases and J 0 bases, with 13 bases left between them. The CDR3 is 14 amino acids. CDR3 protein: CSVNSQTYQETQYF. For the CDR3, the DNA is TGCAGCGTTAATTCACAGACCTACCAAGAGACCCAGTACTTC.

This clone appeared a few times. V gene TRBV5-4 combines with J gene TRBJ1-1, with a weak D call TRBD1 (6 bases). The CDR3 contains 14 residues. Germline-derived CDR1 and CDR2 are SGHNT and YYREEE (reference sequence). The germline V and J ends were trimmed by 4 bases and 0 bases, with 10 bases remaining between them. CDR3 bases: TGTGCCAGCAGCGACAGGTCCGTGAACACTGAAGCTTTCTTT. Its translation: CASSDRSVNTEAFF.

The V gene is TRBV4-3, the J gene TRBJ2-1; D unresolved. The germline gives CDR1 LGHNA, CDR2 YSLEER. The CDR3 covers 15 residues. Trimming removed 0 bases from V and 0 bases from J, with 6 bases in between. Here the CDR3 reads CASSQDQSSYNEQFF. The CDR3 DNA reads as TGCGCCAGCAGCCAAGACCAGAGCTCCTACAATGAGCAGTTCTTC.

This clone was seen only a few times. The gene calls are TRBV5-1 and TRBJ2-6; D perhaps matches TRBD1 (5 bases). Per the germline V gene, CDR1 is SGHRS and CDR2 is YFSETQ. The germline V and J ends were trimmed by 3 bases and 1 base, with 8 bases remaining between them. This CDR3 has 15 residues. In nucleotides, the CDR3 is TGCGCCAGCAGCTCGACAGTATCTGGGGCCAACGTCCTGACTTTC. Protein product: CASSSTVSGANVLTF.

The CDR3 loop is CASSIRDNSYEQYF. The CDR3 DNA reads TGTGCCAGCAGCATCCGGGACAACTCCTACGAGCAGTACTTC. V is TRBV5-4 and J is TRBJ2-7; D is possibly TRBD1 (6 bases). The CDR3 covers 14 residues. From germline, CDR1 is SGHNT and CDR2 YYREEE (reference sequence). Trimming took off 4 bases at V and 0 bases at J, with 11 bases between the two ends.